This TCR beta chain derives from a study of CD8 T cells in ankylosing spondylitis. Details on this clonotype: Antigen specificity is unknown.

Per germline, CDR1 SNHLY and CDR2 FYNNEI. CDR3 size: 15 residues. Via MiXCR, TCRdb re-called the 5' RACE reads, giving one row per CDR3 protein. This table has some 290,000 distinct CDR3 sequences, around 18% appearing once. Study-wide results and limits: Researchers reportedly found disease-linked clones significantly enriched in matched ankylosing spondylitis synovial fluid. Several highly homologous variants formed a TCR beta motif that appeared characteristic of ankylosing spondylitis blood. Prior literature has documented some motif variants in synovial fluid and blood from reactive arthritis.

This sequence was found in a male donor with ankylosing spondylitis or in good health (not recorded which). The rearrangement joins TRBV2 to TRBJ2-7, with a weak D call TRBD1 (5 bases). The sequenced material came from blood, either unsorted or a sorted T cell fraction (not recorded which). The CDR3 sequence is CTSASWGPLGYEQYV. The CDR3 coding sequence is TGTACCAGCGCCAGCTGGGGCCCGCTTGGCTACGAGCAGTACGTC.